This TCR beta chain was captured by sequencing in a study of T cell repertoires in aging, cancer and after chemotherapy. Study-wide context: The full dataset contained about 10 million TCR reads.

V lost 6 bases to trimming and J lost 2 bases, with 11 bases between them. Germline V gene lookup returns CDR1 DFQATT and CDR2 SNEGSKA (reference sequence). This CDR3 contains 13 residues. TCR beta rearrangements were amplified from peripheral blood genomic DNA. A mixed TRB-A/B primer pool amplified rearranged TRB by multiplex touch-down PCR. TCRdb itself ran the multiplex PCR reads through MiXCR, one entry per CDR3 protein. The sample holds roughly 3,200 distinct CDR3 sequences, roughly 46% seen once. Study-wide results and limits: Across the chemotherapy interval, each cancer cohort showed higher median generation probability, suggesting thymic rebound. Age-matched healthy donors had significantly more diverse, less clonal blood TCR repertoires than untreated cancer patients. Immunological memory after chemotherapy cannot be judged from the repertoire data.

Regarding this clonotype: The target antigen is unknown.

Sequencing was performed on blood. The chain joins TRBV20-1 to TRBJ1-5; D unclear. The TCR comes from a human donor with a solid tumor. The CDR3 sequence is CSASGQGNQPQHF. The CDR3 DNA follows: TGCAGTGCGAGCGGCCAGGGCAATCAGCCCCAGCATTTT.